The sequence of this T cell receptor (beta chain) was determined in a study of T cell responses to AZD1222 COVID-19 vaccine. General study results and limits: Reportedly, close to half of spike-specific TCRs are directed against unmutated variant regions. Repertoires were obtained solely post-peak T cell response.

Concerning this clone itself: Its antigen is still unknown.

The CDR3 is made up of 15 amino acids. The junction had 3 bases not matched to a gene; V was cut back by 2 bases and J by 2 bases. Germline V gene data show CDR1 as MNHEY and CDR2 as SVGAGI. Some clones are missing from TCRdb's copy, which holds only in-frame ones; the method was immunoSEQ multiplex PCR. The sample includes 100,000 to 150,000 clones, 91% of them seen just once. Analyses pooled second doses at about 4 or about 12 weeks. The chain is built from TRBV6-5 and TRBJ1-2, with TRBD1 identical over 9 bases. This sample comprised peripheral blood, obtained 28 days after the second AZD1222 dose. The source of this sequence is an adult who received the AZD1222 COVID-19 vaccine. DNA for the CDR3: TGTGCCAGCAGTTACGCACAGGGGGCAAACTATGGCTACACCTTC. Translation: CASSYAQGANYGYTF.